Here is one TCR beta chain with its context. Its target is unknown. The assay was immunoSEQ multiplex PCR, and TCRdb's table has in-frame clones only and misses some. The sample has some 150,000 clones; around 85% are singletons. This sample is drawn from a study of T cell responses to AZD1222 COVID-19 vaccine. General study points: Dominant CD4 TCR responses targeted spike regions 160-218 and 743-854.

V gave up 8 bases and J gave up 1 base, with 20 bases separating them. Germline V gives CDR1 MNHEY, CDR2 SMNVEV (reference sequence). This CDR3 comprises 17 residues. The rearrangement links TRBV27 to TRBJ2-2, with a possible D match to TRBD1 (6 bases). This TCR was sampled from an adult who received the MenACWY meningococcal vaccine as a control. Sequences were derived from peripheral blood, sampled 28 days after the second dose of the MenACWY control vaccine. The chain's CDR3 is CASALFEWTENTGELFF. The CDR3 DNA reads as TGTGCCAGCGCTTTATTTGAATGGACAGAGAACACCGGGGAGCTGTTTTTT.